This note documents a single T cell receptor beta chain sequence. Antigen specificity is unknown. The data stem from a study of identical twins. Regarding the study as a whole: The models systematically underestimated how much out-of-frame TCR alpha was shared in monozygotic twins.

Unique molecular identifiers were present on cDNA, and template switching added a universal primer site. TCRdb analysed the 5' RACE reads with MiXCR anew, one entry per CDR3 protein. The sample consists of approximately 240,000 distinct CDR3 sequences, 11% to 15% of them appearing once. This TCR came from a woman aged 18-35 years in good health. The sample was memory (CD45RO+) T cells sorted from blood.

Written as DNA, the CDR3 is TGTGCCAGCGGTTCCAGTCTCCAGCGGTTTTTCTTC. Residues: CASGSSLQRFFF. The chain recombines TRBV12-3 or TRBV12-4 with TRBJ2-1; TRBD2 is a possible D gene (5 bases). CDR3 length equals 12 residues. Trimming removed 8 bases from V and 16 bases from J, with 21 bases in between.